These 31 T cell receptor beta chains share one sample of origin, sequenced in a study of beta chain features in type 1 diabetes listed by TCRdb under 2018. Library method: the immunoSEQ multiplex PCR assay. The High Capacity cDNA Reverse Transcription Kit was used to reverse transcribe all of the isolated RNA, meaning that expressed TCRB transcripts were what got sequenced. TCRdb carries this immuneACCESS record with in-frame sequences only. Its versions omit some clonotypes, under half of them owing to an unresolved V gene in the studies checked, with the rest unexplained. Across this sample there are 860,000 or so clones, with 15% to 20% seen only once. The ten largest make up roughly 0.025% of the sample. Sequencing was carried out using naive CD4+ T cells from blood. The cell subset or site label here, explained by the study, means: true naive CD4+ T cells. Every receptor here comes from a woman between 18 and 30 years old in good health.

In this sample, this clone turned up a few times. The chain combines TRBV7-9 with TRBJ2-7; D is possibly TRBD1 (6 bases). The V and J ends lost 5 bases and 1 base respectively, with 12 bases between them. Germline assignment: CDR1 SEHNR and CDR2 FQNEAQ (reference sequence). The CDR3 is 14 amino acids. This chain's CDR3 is CASSLGQTSYEQYF. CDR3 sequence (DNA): TGTGCCAGCAGCCTTGGACAGACTTCCTACGAGCAGTACTTC.

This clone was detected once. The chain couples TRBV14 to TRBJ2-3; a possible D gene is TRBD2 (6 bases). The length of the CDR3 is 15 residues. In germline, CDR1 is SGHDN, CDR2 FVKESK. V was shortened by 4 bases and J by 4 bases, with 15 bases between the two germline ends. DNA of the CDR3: TGTGCCAGCAGCCCGACTAGTACTTTGGCAGATACGCAGTATTTT. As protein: CASSPTSTLADTQYF.

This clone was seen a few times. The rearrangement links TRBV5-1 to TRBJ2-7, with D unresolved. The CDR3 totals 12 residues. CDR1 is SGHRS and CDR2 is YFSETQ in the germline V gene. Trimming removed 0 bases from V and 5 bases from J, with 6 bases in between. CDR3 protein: CASSLALNEQYF. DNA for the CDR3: TGCGCCAGCAGCTTGGCCTTGAACGAGCAGTACTTC. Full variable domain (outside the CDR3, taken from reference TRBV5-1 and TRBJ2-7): KAGVTQTPRYLIKTRGQQVTLSCSPISGHRSVSWYQQTPGQGLQFLFEYFSETQRNKGNFPGRFSGRQFSNSRSEMNVSTLELGDSALYLCASSLALNEQYFGPGTRLTVT.

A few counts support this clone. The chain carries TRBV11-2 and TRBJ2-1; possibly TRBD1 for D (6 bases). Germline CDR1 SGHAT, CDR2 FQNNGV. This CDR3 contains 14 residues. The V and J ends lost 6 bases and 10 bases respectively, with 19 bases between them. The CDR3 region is CASSIEPGALEQFF. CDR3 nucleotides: TGTGCCAGCAGTATCGAACCAGGGGCTTTGGAGCAGTTCTTC.

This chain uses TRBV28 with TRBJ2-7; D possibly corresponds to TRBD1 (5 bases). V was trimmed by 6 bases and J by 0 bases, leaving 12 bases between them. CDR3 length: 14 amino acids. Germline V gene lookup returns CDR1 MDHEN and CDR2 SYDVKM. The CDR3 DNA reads TGTGCCAGCAGCAGGGCAGGTTCCTCCTACGAGCAGTACTTC. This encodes CASSRAGSSYEQYF.

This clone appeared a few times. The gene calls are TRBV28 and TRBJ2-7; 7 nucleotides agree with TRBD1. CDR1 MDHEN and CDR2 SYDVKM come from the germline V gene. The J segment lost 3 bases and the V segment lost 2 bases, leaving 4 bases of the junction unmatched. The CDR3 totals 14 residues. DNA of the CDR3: TGTGCCAGCAGTTTAACGGGACAGAGCTACGAGCAGTACTTC. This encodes CASSLTGQSYEQYF.

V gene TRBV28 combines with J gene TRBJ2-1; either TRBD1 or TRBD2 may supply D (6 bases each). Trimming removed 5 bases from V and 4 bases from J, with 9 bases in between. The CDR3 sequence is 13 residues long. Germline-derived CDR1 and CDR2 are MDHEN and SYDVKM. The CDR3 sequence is CASSPGAYNEQFF. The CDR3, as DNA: TGTGCCAGCAGTCCGGGGGCATACAATGAGCAGTTCTTC.

The CDR3 DNA is TGTGCCAGCAGCTTACAGAGCGGGGCGGATTACAATGAGCAGTTCTTC. Its translation: CASSLQSGADYNEQFF. The chain has TRBV7-3 and TRBJ2-1, with 7 bases fitting TRBD2. V was pared by 2 bases and J by 4 bases, with 8 bases of the junction left unmatched. The CDR3 totals 16 residues. Germline V gives CDR1 SGHTA, CDR2 FQGTGA.

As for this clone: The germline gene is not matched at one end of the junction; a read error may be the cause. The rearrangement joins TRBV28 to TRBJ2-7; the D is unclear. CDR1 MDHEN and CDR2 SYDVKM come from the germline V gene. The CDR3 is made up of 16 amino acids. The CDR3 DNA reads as TGTGTCAGCAGTTACAGTACCTTAATTCCATCCTACGAGCAGTACTTC. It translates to CVSSYSTLIPSYEQYF.

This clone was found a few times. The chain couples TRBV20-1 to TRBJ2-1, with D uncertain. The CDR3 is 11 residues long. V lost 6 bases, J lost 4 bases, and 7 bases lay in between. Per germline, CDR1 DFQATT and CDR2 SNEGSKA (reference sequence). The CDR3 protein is CSAPIYNEQFF. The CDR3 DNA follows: TGCAGTGCCCCAATATACAATGAGCAGTTCTTC.

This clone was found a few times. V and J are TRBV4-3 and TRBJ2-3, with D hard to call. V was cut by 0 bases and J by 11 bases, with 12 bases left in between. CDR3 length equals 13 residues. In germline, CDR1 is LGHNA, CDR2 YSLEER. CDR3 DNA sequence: TGCGCCAGCAGCCAAGACGGGTCACCACAGCAGTATTTT. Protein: CASSQDGSPQQYF.

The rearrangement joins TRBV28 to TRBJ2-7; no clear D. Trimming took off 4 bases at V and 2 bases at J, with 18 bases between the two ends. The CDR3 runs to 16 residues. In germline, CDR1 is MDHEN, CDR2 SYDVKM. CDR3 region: CASSSNAHFPAYEQYF. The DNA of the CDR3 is TGTGCCAGCAGTTCCAACGCCCACTTCCCGGCCTACGAGCAGTACTTC.

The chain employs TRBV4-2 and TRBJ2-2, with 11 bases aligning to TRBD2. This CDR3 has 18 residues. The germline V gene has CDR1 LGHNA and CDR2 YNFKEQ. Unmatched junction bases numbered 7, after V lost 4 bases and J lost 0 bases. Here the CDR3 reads CASSRRLAGNANTGELFF. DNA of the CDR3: TGTGCCAGCAGCCGTCGACTAGCGGGAAACGCGAACACCGGGGAGCTGTTTTTT.

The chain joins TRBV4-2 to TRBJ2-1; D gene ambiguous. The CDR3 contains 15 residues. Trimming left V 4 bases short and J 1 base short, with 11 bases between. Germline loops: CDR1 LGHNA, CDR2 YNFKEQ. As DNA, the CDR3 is TGTGCCAGCAGCCCCCTGGTTGATTCCTACAATGAGCAGTTCTTC. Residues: CASSPLVDSYNEQFF.

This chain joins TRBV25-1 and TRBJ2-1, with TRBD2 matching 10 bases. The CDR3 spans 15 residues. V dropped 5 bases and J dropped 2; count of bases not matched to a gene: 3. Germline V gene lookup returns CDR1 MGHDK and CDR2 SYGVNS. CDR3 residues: CASSPSGGTYNEQFF. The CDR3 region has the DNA TGTGCCAGCAGTCCTAGCGGGGGAACCTACAATGAGCAGTTCTTC. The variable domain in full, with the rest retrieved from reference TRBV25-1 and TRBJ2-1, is EADIYQTPRYLVIGTGKKITLECSQTMGHDKMYWYQQDPGMELHLIHYSYGVNSTEKGDLSSESTVSRIRTEHFPLTLESARPSHTSQYLCASSPSGGTYNEQFFGPGTRLTVL.

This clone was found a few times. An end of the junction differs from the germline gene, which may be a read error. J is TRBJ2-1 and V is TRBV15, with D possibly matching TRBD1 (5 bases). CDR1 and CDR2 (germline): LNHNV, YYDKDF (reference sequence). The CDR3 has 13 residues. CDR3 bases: TGTGCGACCAGGGTAGACTCCTACAATGAGCAGTTCTTC. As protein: CATRVDSYNEQFF.

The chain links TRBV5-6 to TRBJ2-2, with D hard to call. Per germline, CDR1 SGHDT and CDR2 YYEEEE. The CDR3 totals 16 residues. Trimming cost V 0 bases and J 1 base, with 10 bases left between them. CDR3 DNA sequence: TGTGCCAGCAGCTTGGTGCCGTTATGGAACACCGGGGAGCTGTTTTTT. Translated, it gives CASSLVPLWNTGELFF.

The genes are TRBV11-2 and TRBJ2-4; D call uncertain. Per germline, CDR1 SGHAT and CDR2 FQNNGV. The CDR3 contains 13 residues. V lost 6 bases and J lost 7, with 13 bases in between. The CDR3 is CASRFGEENIQYF. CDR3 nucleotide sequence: TGTGCCAGCAGATTTGGAGAAGAGAACATTCAGTACTTC.

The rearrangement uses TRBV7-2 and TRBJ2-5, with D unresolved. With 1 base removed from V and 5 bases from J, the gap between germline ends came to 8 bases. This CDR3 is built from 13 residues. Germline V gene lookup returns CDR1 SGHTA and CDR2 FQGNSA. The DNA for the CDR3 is TGTGCCAGCAGCTTAGAAGGGATTGAGACCCAGTACTTC. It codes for CASSLEGIETQYF. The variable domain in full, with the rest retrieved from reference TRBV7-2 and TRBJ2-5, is GAGVSQSPSNKVTEKGKDVELRCDPISGHTALYWYRQSLGQGLEFLIYFQGNSAPDKSGLPSDRFSAERTGGSVSTLTIQRTQQEDSAVYLCASSLEGIETQYFGPGTRLLVL.

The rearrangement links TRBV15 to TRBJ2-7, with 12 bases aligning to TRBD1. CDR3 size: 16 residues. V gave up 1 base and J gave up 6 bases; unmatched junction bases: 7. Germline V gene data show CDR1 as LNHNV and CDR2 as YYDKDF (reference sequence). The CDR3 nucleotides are TGTGCCACCAGCAGAGTGGGGACAGGGGGCTTAGGCGAGCAGTACTTC. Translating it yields CATSRVGTGGLGEQYF.

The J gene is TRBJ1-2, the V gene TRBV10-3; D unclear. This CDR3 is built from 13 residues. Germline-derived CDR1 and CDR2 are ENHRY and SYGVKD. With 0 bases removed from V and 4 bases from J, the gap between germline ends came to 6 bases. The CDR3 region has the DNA TGTGCCATCAGTGAGTCGTCGGTCTATGGCTACACCTTC. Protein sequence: CAISESSVYGYTF.

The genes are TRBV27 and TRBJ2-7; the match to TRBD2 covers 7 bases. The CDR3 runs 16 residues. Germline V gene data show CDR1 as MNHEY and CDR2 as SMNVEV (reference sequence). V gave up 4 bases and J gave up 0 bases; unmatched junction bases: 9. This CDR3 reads CASSSLGGGVSYEQYF. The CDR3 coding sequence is TGTGCCAGCAGTTCACTCGGCGGGGGAGTCTCCTACGAGCAGTACTTC.

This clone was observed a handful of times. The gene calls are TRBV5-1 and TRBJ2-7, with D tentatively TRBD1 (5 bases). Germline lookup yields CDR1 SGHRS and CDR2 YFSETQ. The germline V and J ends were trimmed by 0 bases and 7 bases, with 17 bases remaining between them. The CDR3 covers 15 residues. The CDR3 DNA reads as TGCGCCAGCAGCTTGGCCGTGACAGACGCTCGTGAGCAGTACTTC. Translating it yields CASSLAVTDAREQYF.

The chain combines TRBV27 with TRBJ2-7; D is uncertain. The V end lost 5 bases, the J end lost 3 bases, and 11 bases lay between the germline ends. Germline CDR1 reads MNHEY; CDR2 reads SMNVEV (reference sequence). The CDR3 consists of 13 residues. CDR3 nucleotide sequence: TGTGCCAGCAGTCCCCCCGGTGGCTACGAGCAGTACTTC. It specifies CASSPPGGYEQYF.

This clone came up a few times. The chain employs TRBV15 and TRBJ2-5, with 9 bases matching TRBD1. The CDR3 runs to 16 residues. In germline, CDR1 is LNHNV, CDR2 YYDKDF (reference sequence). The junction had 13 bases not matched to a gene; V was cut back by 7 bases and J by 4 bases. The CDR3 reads CATTSWDRAAGETQYF. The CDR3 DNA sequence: TGTGCCACCACCTCATGGGACAGGGCCGCGGGAGAGACCCAGTACTTC.

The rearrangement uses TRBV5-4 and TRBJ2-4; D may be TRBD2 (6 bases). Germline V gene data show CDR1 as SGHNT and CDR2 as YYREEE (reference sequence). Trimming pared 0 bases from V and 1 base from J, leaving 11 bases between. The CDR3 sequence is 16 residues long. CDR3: CASSLGGGLAKNIQYF. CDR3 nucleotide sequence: TGTGCCAGCAGCTTGGGGGGAGGTCTCGCCAAAAACATTCAGTACTTC.

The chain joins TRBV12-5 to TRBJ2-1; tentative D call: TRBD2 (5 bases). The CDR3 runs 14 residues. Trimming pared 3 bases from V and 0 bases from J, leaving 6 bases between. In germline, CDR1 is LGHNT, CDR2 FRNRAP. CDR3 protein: CASGFGDSYNEQFF. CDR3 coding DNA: TGTGCTAGTGGTTTCGGGGACTCCTACAATGAGCAGTTCTTC.

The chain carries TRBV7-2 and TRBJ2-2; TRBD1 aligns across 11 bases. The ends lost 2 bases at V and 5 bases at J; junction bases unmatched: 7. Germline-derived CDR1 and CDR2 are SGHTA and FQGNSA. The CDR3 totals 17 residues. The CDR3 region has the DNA TGTGCCAGCAGCTTACTGCTGGGACAGGGGGGAACCGGGGAGCTGTTTTTT. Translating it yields CASSLLLGQGGTGELFF.

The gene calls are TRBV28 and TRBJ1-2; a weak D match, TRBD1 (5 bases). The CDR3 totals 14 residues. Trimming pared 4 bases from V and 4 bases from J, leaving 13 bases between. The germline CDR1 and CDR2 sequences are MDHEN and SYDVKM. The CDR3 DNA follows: TGTGCCAGCAGTTCCCCGGGACTCCTCTATGGCTACACCTTC. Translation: CASSSPGLLYGYTF.

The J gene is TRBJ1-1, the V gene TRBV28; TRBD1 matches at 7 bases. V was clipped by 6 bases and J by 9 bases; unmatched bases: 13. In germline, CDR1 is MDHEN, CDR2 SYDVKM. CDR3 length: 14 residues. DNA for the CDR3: TGTGCCAGCAGAGCCAGCGGGACAGTCGGAAAAGCTTTCTTT. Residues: CASRASGTVGKAFF.

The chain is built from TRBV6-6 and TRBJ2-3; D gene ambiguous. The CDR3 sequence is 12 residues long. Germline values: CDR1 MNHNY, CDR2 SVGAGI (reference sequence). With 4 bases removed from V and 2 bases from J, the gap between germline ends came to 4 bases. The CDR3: CASSLPTDTQYF. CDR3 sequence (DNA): TGTGCCAGCAGTTTACCCACAGATACGCAGTATTTT.